What follows are 26 T cell receptor beta chains derived from one specimen sequenced in a study of OX40 agonist ivuxolimab in advanced cancers. Only in-frame clones appear in the TCRdb table, and some are missing; sequencing was by immunoSEQ multiplex PCR. Among fewer than 40,000 clones listed, approximately 80% were seen once. The material sequenced was CD4+ or CD8+ T cells sorted from blood, taken in a trial of the OX40 agonist ivuxolimab. The receptors come from an adult with an advanced solid tumor such as melanoma, head and neck, liver or kidney cancer.

The rearrangement links TRBV7-2 to TRBJ2-2; TRBD2 agrees at 7 bases. The CDR3 has 14 residues. Germline CDR1 is SGHTA and CDR2 is FQGNSA. Trimming removed 4 bases from V and 5 bases from J; junction bases left unmatched: 4. Here the CDR3 reads CASSSGLVTGELFF. CDR3 nucleotide sequence: TGTGCCAGCAGCTCCGGACTAGTAACCGGGGAGCTGTTTTTT.

V gene TRBV27 combines with J gene TRBJ2-1, with a possible D match to TRBD1 (6 bases). The CDR3 extends over 16 amino acids. Trimming removed 6 bases from V and 6 bases from J, with 21 bases in between. Germline CDR1 and CDR2: MNHEY and SMNVEV (reference sequence). The CDR3 region has the DNA TGTGCCAGCAGCGACCTCATCAGGGGTACCCGCAATGAGCAGTTCTTC. Its translation: CASSDLIRGTRNEQFF.

This sequence joins TRBV5-4 and TRBJ2-2, with no clear D. V was cut by 0 bases and J by 4 bases, with 7 bases left in between. The CDR3 is 14 amino acids. Per the germline V gene, CDR1 is SGHNT and CDR2 is YYREEE (reference sequence). For the CDR3, the DNA is TGTGCCAGCAGCTTGGACAGTCTCACCGGGGAGCTGTTTTTT. This sequence encodes CASSLDSLTGELFF.

This clone was recorded a few times. The chain links TRBV6-5 to TRBJ1-1, with no clear D. V dropped 6 bases and J dropped 2 bases, with 10 bases sitting between them. The CDR3 runs to 13 residues. Germline V CDR1 and CDR2: MNHEY, SVGAGI. In DNA form, the CDR3 reads TGTGCCAGCAGCCGAGACCCTAACACTGAAGCTTTCTTT. Protein: CASSRDPNTEAFF.

This clone was observed a single time. The chain joins TRBV18 to TRBJ2-5, with 9 bases identical to TRBD1. The V and J ends lost 6 bases and 6 bases, in that order; junction bases with no gene match: 8. Germline V lookup: CDR1 KGHSH, CDR2 LQKENI. CDR3 length equals 14 residues. The CDR3 DNA reads as TGTGCCAGCTCGGCGGGACAGGGCAGACAGACCCAGTACTTC. Protein: CASSAGQGRQTQYF.

J is TRBJ2-3 and V is TRBV7-9; no firm D call. Trimming stripped 6 bases from V and 5 bases from J, with 9 bases between. Germline V gives CDR1 SEHNR, CDR2 FQNEAQ (reference sequence). The CDR3 is 12 residues long. CDR3 amino acids: CASSLFLDTQYF. DNA of the CDR3: TGTGCCAGCAGTCTATTCTTAGATACGCAGTATTTT.

The chain links TRBV5-1 to TRBJ2-7, with unresolved D. The CDR3 runs to 13 residues. The germline V and J ends were trimmed by 4 bases and 5 bases, with 13 bases remaining between them. Germline lookup yields CDR1 SGHRS and CDR2 YFSETQ. CDR3 amino acids: CASSRQLVHEQYF. In DNA form, the CDR3 reads TGCGCCAGCAGCCGTCAGTTGGTTCACGAGCAGTACTTC.

The V call is TRBV27, the J call TRBJ1-2, with 7 bases aligning to TRBD1. The trim removed 4 bases at V and 8 bases at J, leaving 16 bases unmatched. This CDR3 is 16 amino acids long. Germline lookup yields CDR1 MNHEY and CDR2 SMNVEV (reference sequence). The CDR3 nucleotides read TGTGCCAGCAGTTCGGTGGACAGGCTGCCCTCGGGCGGCTACACCTTC. The encoded protein is CASSSVDRLPSGGYTF.

The rearrangement links TRBV9 to TRBJ2-1, with 7 nucleotides matching TRBD2. Trimming removed 5 bases from V and 6 bases from J; junction bases left unmatched: 8. The CDR3 extends over 14 amino acids. CDR1 is SGDLS, CDR2 YYNGEE, per germline. DNA of the CDR3: TGTGCCAGCAGTTTGAGCGGGGCCCTCAATGAGCAGTTCTTC. Protein product: CASSLSGALNEQFF. The variable domain in full, completed from reference TRBV9 and TRBJ2-1, reads DSGVTQTPKHLITATGQRVTLRCSPRSGDLSVYWYQQSLDQGLQFLIQYYNGEERAKGNILERFSAQQFPDLHSELNLSSLELGDSALYFCASSLSGALNEQFFGPGTRLTVL.

The rearrangement joins TRBV19 to TRBJ2-1; 12 nucleotides line up with TRBD2. Trimming took 3 bases from V and 7 from J; bases not matched to a gene: 13. Germline lookup yields CDR1 LNHDA and CDR2 SQIVND (reference sequence). This CDR3 contains 18 residues. The CDR3 DNA reads as TGTGCCAGTAGTATCCTCGACCCTCTAGCGGGGGGGGGTAATGAGCAGTTCTTC. Protein: CASSILDPLAGGGNEQFF.

This chain joins TRBV6-4 and TRBJ1-5; D is undetermined. V was shortened by 4 bases and J by 2 bases, with 6 bases between the two germline ends. In germline, CDR1 is MRHNA, CDR2 SNTAGT. The CDR3 is 13 residues long. CDR3 sequence: CASSGDGNQPQHF. DNA of the CDR3: TGTGCCAGCAGTGGGGATGGCAATCAGCCCCAGCATTTT.

The chain carries TRBV18 and TRBJ2-3; D perhaps matches TRBD1 (6 bases). The V end lost 3 bases, the J end lost 2 bases, and 12 bases lay between the germline ends. CDR3 size: 15 residues. Germline V CDR1 and CDR2: KGHSH, LQKENI. The CDR3 loop is CASSPSWDNTDTQYF. The CDR3 DNA is TGTGCCAGCTCACCGAGTTGGGACAACACAGATACGCAGTATTTT.

The V gene is TRBV2, the J gene TRBJ2-3; 9 bases are a match to TRBD2. V was pared by 7 bases and J by 10 bases, with 9 bases of the junction left unmatched. The CDR3 runs to 13 residues. Looked up from germline, CDR1 is SNHLY and CDR2 is FYNNEI. The CDR3 nucleotides are TGTGCCAGCAAGAGGGCGGGGGGGGCGCCGCAGTATTTT. Residues: CASKRAGGAPQYF.

The chain uses TRBV5-4 and TRBJ2-7; D gene unclear. The CDR3 sequence is 17 residues long. Germline V CDR1 and CDR2: SGHNT, YYREEE (reference sequence). V lost 1 base and J lost 1, with 18 bases in between. CDR3 residues: CASSLIGQQLLSYEQYF. As DNA, the CDR3 is TGTGCCAGCAGCTTGATCGGGCAGCAGTTGCTATCCTACGAGCAGTACTTC.

This rearrangement joins TRBV6-1 to TRBJ1-6; D possibly corresponds to TRBD1 (6 bases). Germline CDR1 MNHNS, CDR2 SASEGT. Trimming pared 4 bases from V and 8 bases from J, leaving 15 bases between. The CDR3 runs 15 residues. CDR3 residues: CASSGLGGGDSPLHF. As DNA, the CDR3 is TGTGCCAGCAGTGGCCTAGGGGGAGGAGATTCACCCCTCCACTTT.

The rearrangement uses TRBV6-1 and TRBJ1-2, with TRBD1 matching 9 bases. The CDR3 sequence is 13 residues long. Per the germline V gene, CDR1 is MNHNS and CDR2 is SASEGT. V lost 6 bases to trimming and J lost 6 bases; unmatched junction nucleotides: 5. CDR3 protein: CASRGTGSHGYTF. DNA of the CDR3: TGTGCCAGCAGAGGGACAGGGTCCCATGGCTACACCTTC.

This clone came up a few times. The rearrangement joins TRBV5-1 to TRBJ2-3; D is undetermined. This CDR3 has 15 amino acids. From germline, CDR1 is SGHRS and CDR2 YFSETQ. Trimming cost V 0 bases and J 4 bases, with 12 bases left between them. This chain's CDR3 is CASSLAGGRADTQYF. Here the CDR3 DNA reads TGCGCCAGCAGCTTGGCAGGCGGTCGGGCAGATACGCAGTATTTT.

In DNA, the CDR3 is TGTGCCAGCAGTCCAGGACAGGGGGTGTCCTACGAGCAGTACTTC. It codes for CASSPGQGVSYEQYF. The rearrangement uses TRBV6-5 and TRBJ2-7, with 10 bases fitting TRBD1. Germline V gives CDR1 MNHEY, CDR2 SVGAGI. CDR3 length: 15 residues. V dropped 5 bases and J dropped 1; count of bases not matched to a gene: 5.

The chain links TRBV6-5 to TRBJ1-2; no reliable D call. The CDR3 has 13 amino acids. The V and J ends lost 5 bases and 7 bases respectively, with 14 bases between them. Germline CDR1 and CDR2: MNHEY and SVGAGI. CDR3 DNA sequence: TGTGCCAGCAGTACCCTCAGTTGGAGTGGCTACACCTTC. Its protein is CASSTLSWSGYTF.

The V call is TRBV19, the J call TRBJ2-7, with 7 positions matching TRBD1. The CDR3 spans 14 residues. V lost 5 bases and J lost 0; bases outside the gene matches: 4. Germline lookup yields CDR1 LNHDA and CDR2 SQIVND (reference sequence). CDR3 coding DNA: TGTGCCAGTAGTCCACAGGGGTTCTCCTACGAGCAGTACTTC. Translation: CASSPQGFSYEQYF.

This chain uses TRBV10-3 with TRBJ2-7; D perhaps matches TRBD1 (5 bases). V shed 3 bases and J shed 1 base, with 7 bases lying between them. CDR3 length: 13 amino acids. CDR1 is ENHRY, CDR2 SYGVKD, per germline. CDR3 residues: CAISERGSYEQYF. CDR3 nucleotide sequence: TGTGCCATCAGTGAAAGGGGTTCCTACGAGCAGTACTTC.

This chain connects TRBV2 to TRBJ2-4; 11 bases fit TRBD2. Germline V gene data show CDR1 as SNHLY and CDR2 as FYNNEI. This CDR3 is built from 18 residues. The ends lost 5 bases at V and 3 bases at J; junction bases unmatched: 12. Here the CDR3 reads CASSPGLAVTGGKNIQYF. The CDR3 DNA reads as TGTGCCAGCAGTCCGGGACTAGCGGTCACTGGAGGCAAAAACATTCAGTACTTC.

The genes are TRBV6-1 and TRBJ1-1; 8 bases are a match to TRBD1. Germline loops: CDR1 MNHNS, CDR2 SASEGT. CDR3 length equals 11 residues. The V gene end was trimmed by 5 bases and the J gene end by 10 bases; junction bases not matched to a gene: 3. CDR3 DNA: TGTGCCAGCAGTTGGACAGGGAGAGCTTTCTTT. Its translation is CASSWTGRAFF.

The chain is built from TRBV6-6 and TRBJ2-5; tentatively, D is TRBD2 (7 bases). Germline CDR1 and CDR2: MNHNY and SVGAGI (reference sequence). The CDR3 is 13 amino acids. The V end was cut by 7 bases, the J end by 5 bases, with 14 bases between. The CDR3 is CASNWGRGETQYF. DNA of the CDR3: TGTGCCAGCAATTGGGGGCGGGGGGAGACCCAGTACTTC.

CDR3 loop: CASSRTALGNQPQHF. CDR3 sequence (DNA): TGTGCCAGCAGCCGGACAGCCCTGGGAAATCAGCCCCAGCATTTT. The chain links TRBV7-2 to TRBJ1-5; D is possibly TRBD1 (6 bases). V gave up 5 bases and J gave up 4 bases, with 15 bases separating them. The CDR3 consists of 15 residues. CDR1 and CDR2 from the germline V gene are SGHTA and FQGNSA.

V is TRBV6-6 and J is TRBJ2-5; D might be TRBD1 or TRBD2, each matching 7 bases. The CDR3 spans 15 residues. V dropped 2 bases and J dropped 1 base, with 11 bases sitting between them. CDR1 MNHNY and CDR2 SVGAGI come from the germline V gene (reference sequence). The CDR3 loop is CASSYQGGSQETQYF. CDR3 DNA sequence: TGTGCCAGCAGTTACCAGGGGGGGAGCCAAGAGACCCAGTACTTC.